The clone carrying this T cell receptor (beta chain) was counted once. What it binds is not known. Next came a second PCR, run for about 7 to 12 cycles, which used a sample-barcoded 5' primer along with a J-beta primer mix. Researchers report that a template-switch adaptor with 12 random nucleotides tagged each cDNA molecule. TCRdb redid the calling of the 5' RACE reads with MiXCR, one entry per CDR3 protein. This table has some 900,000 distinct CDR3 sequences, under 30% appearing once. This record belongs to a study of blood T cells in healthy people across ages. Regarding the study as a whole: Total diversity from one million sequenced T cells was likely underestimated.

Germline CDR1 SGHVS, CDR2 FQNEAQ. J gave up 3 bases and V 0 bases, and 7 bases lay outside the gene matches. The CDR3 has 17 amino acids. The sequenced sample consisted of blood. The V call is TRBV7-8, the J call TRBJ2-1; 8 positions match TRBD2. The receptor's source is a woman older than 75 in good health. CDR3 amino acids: CASSLALAGGNYNEQFF. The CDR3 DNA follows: TGTGCCAGCAGCTTAGCGCTCGCGGGGGGAAACTACAATGAGCAGTTCTTC.